The T cell receptor (beta chain) described here comes from a study of blood T cells in healthy people across ages. Study at large: Per two T cells, about one barcoded beta molecule was captured through template switching. Findings of the study overall: Higher diversity and more naive CD4+ cells were features of long-lived donors, compared to aged donors.

Alongside a J-beta primer mix, a sample-barcoded 5' primer served in a second PCR lasting roughly 7 to 11 cycles. Using its own MiXCR run on the 5' RACE reads, TCRdb lists one record per CDR3 protein. The table shows approximately 1,100,000 distinct CDR3 sequences, with 35% to 55% occurring only once. The CDR3 is made up of 13 amino acids. The germline CDR1 and CDR2 sequences are ENHRY and SYGVKD. V trimming: 2 bases; J trimming: 11 bases; junction bases outside the gene matches: 6. A note on this clonotype: What it recognizes is unknown.

This chain connects TRBV10-3 to TRBJ2-3; 8 nucleotides line up with TRBD2. The sequence derives from an older woman in good health. The sequenced sample consisted of blood. The CDR3 protein is CAISEQSGSEQYF. CDR3 bases: TGTGCCATCAGTGAGCAGAGCGGGAGTGAGCAGTATTTT.